This is a list of T cell receptor beta chains from one sample in a study of T cell responses to AZD1222 COVID-19 vaccine. Sequenced by immunoSEQ multiplex PCR; TCRdb stores in-frame clones only, minus some. The sample has some 150,000 clones, about 93% seen once. The source material was peripheral blood, sampled on day 0 of AZD1222 vaccination. These receptors all stem from an adult in good health. Both conserved end residues are part of each CDR3. Each record gives: clone size, V gene, J gene, CDR3 protein. Some rows mark clone size as missing; the rest say once, few, many or name a class of expanded clone.

>.|TRBV6-5|TRBJ2-1
CASREDSYNEQFF
>.|TRBV4-3|TRBJ2-3
CASSSSGRSDTQYF
>.|TRBV5-7|TRBJ1-3
CASSLDSSGNTIYF
>.|TRBV7-9|TRBJ1-1
CASSLAARGDTEAFF
>.|TRBV6-1|TRBJ1-6
CASSENWVGGSPLHF
>once|TRBV14|TRBJ1-3
CASSQVTNTIYF
>.|TRBV27|TRBJ1-2
CASSLSGRIYGYTF
>.|TRBV6-6|TRBJ1-1
CASSYIPDNVSFF
>.|TRBV2|TRBJ1-5
CASSRGGGAGNQPQHF
>.|TRBV6-5|TRBJ1-6
CASSYSFDDSPLHF
>.|TRBV7-9|TRBJ2-3
CASSFPGEDTQYF
>few|TRBV14|TRBJ2-4
CASSQVGRSNIQYF
>.|TRBV3-1/TRBV3-2|TRBJ2-5
CASSQEGTSGQETQYF
>few|TRBV5-1|TRBJ2-5
CASRWEETQYF
>.|TRBV5-1|TRBJ1-6
CASSQGQGASSPLHF
>.|TRBV18|TRBJ1-1
CASSPPTWQNTEAFF
>.|TRBV7-6|TRBJ2-1
CASSPQGSYNEQFF
>.|TRBV28|TRBJ1-4
CASSLARLATNEKLFF
>.|TRBV2|TRBJ2-2
CASSTSGGAFANTGELFF
>.|TRBV21-1|TRBJ1-5
CASRRRSNQPQHF
>.|TRBV5-1|TRBJ2-7
CASSLGGKDGYYEQYF
>.|TRBV28|TRBJ2-7
CASSGTSGGGYYEQYF
>.|TRBV9|TRBJ1-2
CASSVLGGSYGYTF
>.|TRBV7-9|TRBJ1-4
CASSLTGTGRNEKLFF
>.|TRBV19|TRBJ1-4
CASSTGLYNEKLFF
>.|TRBV4-3|TRBJ1-5
CASSQEPGYQPQHF
>.|TRBV4-1|TRBJ1-5
CASSQNTGSNQPQHF
>.|TRBV7-8|TRBJ1-1
CASSRGRNTEAFF
>.|TRBV7-9|TRBJ2-2
CASSITRGMVSNTGELFF
>.|TRBV11-2|TRBJ1-2
CASSPLAGRGYTF
>.|TRBV2|TRBJ1-2
CASAYDRVLSDTF
>few|TRBV10-3|TRBJ2-1
CAISSEGVNEQFF
>.|TRBV2|TRBJ1-1
CASGPEMNTEAFF
>.|TRBV7-9|TRBJ1-4
CASSLGGTGNEKLFF
>.|TRBV18|TRBJ1-1
CASSLEGLGTEAFF
>.|TRBV5-1|TRBJ2-7
CASRQSPYEQYF
>once|TRBV12-3/TRBV12-4|TRBJ1-1
CASVTGETAFF
>.|TRBV28|TRBJ2-7
CASGTPSYEQYF
>.|TRBV6-6|TRBJ1-5
CASSPRSDSFPQHF
>.|TRBV3-1/TRBV3-2|TRBJ2-7
CASSQECRGSYEQYF
>once|TRBV6-5|TRBJ2-7
CASSPNRAHEQYF
>.|TRBV19|TRBJ1-4
CASSMVDQGNEKLFF
>.|TRBV6-5|TRBJ2-1
CASGANYNEQFF
>.|TRBV18|TRBJ2-1
CASSPLTERDEQFF
>.|TRBV7-8|TRBJ1-5
CASSLANGGDQPQHF
>.|TRBV5-4|TRBJ2-5
CASSSRLALETQYF
>.|TRBV7-2|TRBJ2-3
CASSLGFSTDTQYF
>.|TRBV9|TRBJ1-3
CASSPRALFSGNTIYF
>.|TRBV12-3/TRBV12-4|TRBJ1-5
CASSPRGDQPQHF
>.|TRBV25-1|TRBJ2-5
CASSLGGGKTQYF
>.|TRBV19|TRBJ1-1
CASSNGGPFF
>.|TRBV9|TRBJ1-1
CASSAGLGEAFF
>.|TRBV3-1/TRBV3-2|TRBJ2-3
CASSHGTRVTQYF